The 8 T cell receptor beta chains below come from one sample, sequenced in a study of OX40 agonist ivuxolimab in advanced cancers. Data came from immunoSEQ multiplex PCR; TCRdb stores just in-frame clones and leaves some out. The table shows about 49,000 clones, with approximately 79% occurring only once. Sequencing used CD4+ or CD8+ T cells sorted from blood, obtained in a trial of the OX40 agonist ivuxolimab. All receptors derive from an adult with an advanced solid tumor such as melanoma, head and neck, liver or kidney cancer.

The chain employs TRBV19 and TRBJ2-4; TRBD1 or TRBD2 may be the D gene (5 bases each). CDR1 and CDR2 from the germline V gene are LNHDA and SQIVND (reference sequence). The length of the CDR3 is 18 residues. The V end lost 7 bases, the J end lost 3 bases, and 25 bases lay between the germline ends. For the CDR3, the DNA is TGTGCCAGTACCTCTCACCGGGACCCTACTAGGGGCAAAAACATTCAGTACTTC. This gives the protein CASTSHRDPTRGKNIQYF.

The V gene is TRBV9, the J gene TRBJ2-1; D gene uncertain. From germline, CDR1 is SGDLS and CDR2 YYNGEE. The length of the CDR3 is 11 residues. V shed 2 bases and J shed 9 bases, with 6 bases lying between them. CDR3 DNA: TGTGCCAGCAGCGTTAACGGTGAGCAGTTCTTC. Its translation is CASSVNGEQFF.

This chain links TRBV28 with TRBJ2-7; TRBD1 or TRBD2 may be the D gene (6 bases each). The CDR3 has 19 amino acids. V lost 1 base and J lost 4, with 26 bases in between. Germline V CDR1 and CDR2: MDHEN, SYDVKM. CDR3: CASSLYVRGWTGASYEQYF. For the CDR3, the DNA is TGTGCCAGCAGTTTATATGTTAGGGGATGGACGGGGGCTTCTTACGAGCAGTACTTC.

V is TRBV5-8 and J is TRBJ1-6; 9 bases agree with TRBD1. The CDR3 has 15 residues. Germline V CDR1 and CDR2: SGHTS, YDEGEE. J lost 10 bases, V lost 3 bases, and 8 bases had no gene match. The CDR3 loop reads CASSSGTGSKSPLHF. The CDR3 region has the DNA TGTGCCAGCAGCTCCGGGACAGGGAGTAAATCACCCCTCCACTTT.

The chain links TRBV4-1 to TRBJ1-2; 9 bases map to TRBD1. The CDR3 has 13 residues. V was clipped by 8 bases and J by 8 bases; unmatched bases: 9. CDR1 is MGHRA, CDR2 YSYEKL, per germline. The DNA for the CDR3 is TGCGCCAGCTCTACCGGGACAGGGTTCGGCTACACCTTC. Its protein is CASSTGTGFGYTF.

This sequence joins TRBV6-5 and TRBJ2-1; 7 nucleotides align to TRBD1. The length of the CDR3 is 16 residues. Trimming at V came to 2 bases and at J to 2 bases, leaving 6 bases not matched to a gene. Germline loops: CDR1 MNHEY, CDR2 SVGAGI. The CDR3: CASSYGDSLPYNEQFF. The CDR3 DNA is TGTGCCAGCAGTTACGGGGACAGCCTCCCCTACAATGAGCAGTTCTTC.

This chain connects TRBV5-4 to TRBJ2-6, with 10 bases matching TRBD1. The CDR3 covers 18 residues. V lost 4 bases, J lost 2 bases, and 9 bases stayed unmatched. Germline CDR1 SGHNT, CDR2 YYREEE (reference sequence). CDR3 protein: CASSPTGQGSAGANVLTF. The CDR3 DNA is TGTGCCAGCAGCCCCACGGGACAGGGGAGCGCTGGGGCCAACGTCCTGACTTTC.

A single count supports this clone. The rearrangement joins TRBV19 to TRBJ1-2, with D perhaps matching TRBD1 (5 bases). CDR3 length equals 12 residues. Germline V gene data show CDR1 as LNHDA and CDR2 as SQIVND (reference sequence). V was trimmed by 4 bases and J by 8 bases, leaving 11 bases between them. In DNA, the CDR3 is TGTGCCAGTAGTACCAGACAGTGGGGCTACACCTTC. The encoded protein is CASSTRQWGYTF.